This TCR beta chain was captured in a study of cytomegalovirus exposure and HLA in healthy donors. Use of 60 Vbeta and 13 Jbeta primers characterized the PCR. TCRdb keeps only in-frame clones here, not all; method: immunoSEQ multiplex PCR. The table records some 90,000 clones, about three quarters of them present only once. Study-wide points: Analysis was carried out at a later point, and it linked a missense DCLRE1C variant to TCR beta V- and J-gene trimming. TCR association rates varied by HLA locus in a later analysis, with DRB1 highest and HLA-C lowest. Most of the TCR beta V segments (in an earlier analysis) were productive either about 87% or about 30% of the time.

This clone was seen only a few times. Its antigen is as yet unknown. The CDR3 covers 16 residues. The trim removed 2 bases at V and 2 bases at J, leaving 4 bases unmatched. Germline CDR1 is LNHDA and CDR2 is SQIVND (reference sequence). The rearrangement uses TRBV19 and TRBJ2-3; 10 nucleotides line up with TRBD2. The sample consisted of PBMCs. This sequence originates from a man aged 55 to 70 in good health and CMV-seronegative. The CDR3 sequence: CASSITSGAPTDTQYF. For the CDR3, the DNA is TGTGCCAGTAGTATAACTAGCGGGGCCCCCACAGATACGCAGTATTTT.